The sequence of this T cell receptor beta chain was determined in a study of beta chain features in type 1 diabetes. Study details: No patient-donor differences in age, gender, total cells or subset yield. The study examined roughly 100 million sorted cells across all samples.

A heparinised blood draw that averaged approximately 120 mL was obtained once from each donor. Findings of the study overall: Moderate but significant shortening of TCRB CDR3s was recorded in all four CD4+ subsets from Type 1 diabetes patients. For patients, the naive, central memory and Treg TCRB repertoires appeared more alike than for healthy donors.

Expressed TCRB transcripts were sequenced because the isolated RNA had all been reverse transcribed beforehand. Generated by immunoSEQ multiplex PCR, the TCRdb table keeps only in-frame clones and is missing some. The sample carries over 650,000 clones, 11% to 15% recorded once. The CDR3 spans 14 residues. Ten or more counts support this clone. Antigen specificity is unknown. The receptor was derived from a man between 18 and 29 years old with type 1 diabetes. Sequencing was done on a sample of naive CD4+ T cells from blood. The V and J genes are TRBV21-1 and TRBJ1-1; TRBD1 was called by the table and not checked on the DNA. TRBV21-1 is given as a pseudogene. CDR3 amino acids: CATPLGGRGTEAFF. The DNA of the CDR3 is TGTGCCACCCCTCTAGGGGGACGTGGCACTGAAGCTTTCTTT.